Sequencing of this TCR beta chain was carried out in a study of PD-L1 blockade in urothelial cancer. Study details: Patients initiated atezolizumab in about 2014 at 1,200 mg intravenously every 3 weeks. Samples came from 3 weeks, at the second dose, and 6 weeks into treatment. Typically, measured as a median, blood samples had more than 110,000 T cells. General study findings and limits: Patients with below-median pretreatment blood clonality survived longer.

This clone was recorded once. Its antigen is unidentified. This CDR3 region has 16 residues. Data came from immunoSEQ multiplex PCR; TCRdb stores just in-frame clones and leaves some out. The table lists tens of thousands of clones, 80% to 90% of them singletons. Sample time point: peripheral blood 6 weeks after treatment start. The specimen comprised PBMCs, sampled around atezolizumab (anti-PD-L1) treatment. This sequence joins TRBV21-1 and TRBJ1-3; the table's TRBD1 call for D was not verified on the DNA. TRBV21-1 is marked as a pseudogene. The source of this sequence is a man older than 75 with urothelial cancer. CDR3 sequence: CASSIRTGDSGNTIYF. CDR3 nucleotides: TGTGCCAGCAGCATCCGGACAGGAGACTCTGGAAACACCATATATTTT.